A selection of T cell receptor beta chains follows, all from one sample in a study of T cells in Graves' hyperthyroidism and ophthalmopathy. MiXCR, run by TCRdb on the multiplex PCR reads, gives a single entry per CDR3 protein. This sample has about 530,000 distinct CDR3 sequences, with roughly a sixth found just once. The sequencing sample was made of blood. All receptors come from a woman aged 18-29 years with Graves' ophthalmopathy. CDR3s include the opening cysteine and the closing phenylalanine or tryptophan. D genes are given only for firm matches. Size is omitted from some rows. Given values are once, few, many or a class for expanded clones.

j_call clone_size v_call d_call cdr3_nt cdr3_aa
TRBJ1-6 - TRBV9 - TGTGCCAGCAGCGTAGATAAGTTCTCCTATAATTCACCCCTCCACTTT CASSVDKFSYNSPLHF
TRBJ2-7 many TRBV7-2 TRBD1 TGTGCCAGCAGCTTAGCGAAGGGGACAGGGCGGTACTTC CASSLAKGTGRYF
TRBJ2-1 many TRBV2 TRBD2 TGTGCCAGCAGTGAGGACCGTTGGGACTACTCCTACAATGAGCAGTTCTTC CASSEDRWDYSYNEQFF
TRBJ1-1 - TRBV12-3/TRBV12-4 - TGTGCCAGCAGCTCCATGACAGGAGTAATTAACACTGAAGCTTTCTTT CASSSMTGVINTEAFF
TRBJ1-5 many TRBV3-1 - TGTGCCAGCAGCCAAGATAATACCAATCAGCCCCAGCATTTT CASSQDNTNQPQHF
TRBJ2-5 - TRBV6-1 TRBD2 TGTGCCAGCACCCTGACGACTAGCGGGCTCCAAGAGACCCAGTACTTC CASTLTTSGLQETQYF
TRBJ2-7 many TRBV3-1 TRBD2 TGTGCCAGCAGCCCGCAGGGACTAGCGTCAGACGAGCAGTACTTC CASSPQGLASDEQYF
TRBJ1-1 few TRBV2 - TGTGCCAGCAGTGTCTTGACAGATGGTACTGAAGCTTTCTTT CASSVLTDGTEAFF
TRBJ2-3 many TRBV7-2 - TGTGCCAGCAGCTTGTTAAACACAGATACGCAGTATTTT CASSLLNTDTQYF
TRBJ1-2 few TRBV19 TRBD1 TGTGCCACCCTCGGACAGGCCGGCTATGGCTACACCTTC CATLGQAGYGYTF
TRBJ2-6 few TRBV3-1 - TGTGCCAGCAGCCAAGGACCAGGGGCTTCTGGGGCCAACGTCCTGACTTTC CASSQGPGASGANVLTF
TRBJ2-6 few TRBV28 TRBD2 TGTGCCAGCAGTGCTAGCGGGAAAAGCTCTGGGGCCAACGTCCTGACTTTC CASSASGKSSGANVLTF
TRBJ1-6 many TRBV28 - TGTGCCAGCAGTGGCGGGAGAAATTCACCCCTCCACTTT CASSGGRNSPLHF
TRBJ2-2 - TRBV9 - TGTGCCAGCAGGTTTAGTGGCACCGGGGAGCTGTTTTTT CASRFSGTGELFF
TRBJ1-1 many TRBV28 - TGTGCCAGCAGTCTAGGGGTACCGAACACTGAAGCTTTCTTT CASSLGVPNTEAFF
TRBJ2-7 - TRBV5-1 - TGCGCCAGCAGCTTGATAGGCGTCTCCTACGAGCAGTACTTC CASSLIGVSYEQYF
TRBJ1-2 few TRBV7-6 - TGTGCCAGCAGTCAACTCCCCCAGGGCCTAGGGCATGATGGCTACACCTTC CASSQLPQGLGHDGYTF
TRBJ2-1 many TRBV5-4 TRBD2 TGTGCCAGCAGCTTGGCCTGGCGGGGGAATGAGCAGTTCTTC CASSLAWRGNEQFF
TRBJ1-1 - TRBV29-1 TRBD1 TGCAGCGTTGAAGGACAGGGTGACGAAGCTTTCTTT CSVEGQGDEAFF